This TCR beta chain was identified during a study of glioma-infiltrating T cells after dendritic cell vaccination. Study-wide background: Dendritic cell vaccination trial patients had either newly diagnosed or recurrent glioblastoma. Autologous tumor lysate-pulsed dendritic cell vaccination was given between the early 2000s and the early 2010s. Dendritic cells derived from monocytes and pulsed with autologous tumor lysate formed the vaccine.

Before vaccination, two weeks after the third vaccination, and at progression, PBMC were collected. Sequencing was performed with immunoSEQ multiplex PCR; in TCRdb, only in-frame clones are kept and a portion is missing. The table records tens of thousands of clones, roughly 80% of them present only once. Losses at the gene ends were 3 bases for V and 5 bases for J; bases not matched to a gene: 4. Germline V gene sequence: CDR1 SGHNT, CDR2 YYREEE (reference sequence). The CDR3 sequence is 14 residues long. The clonotype comes from a human donor with glioblastoma. The chain combines TRBV5-4 with TRBJ2-1, with TRBD2 identical over 8 bases. The material sequenced was blood, taken before dendritic cell vaccination. The CDR3 bases are TGTGCCAGCAGCTCACGGGGGGGCAACAATGAGCAGTTCTTC. Protein: CASSSRGGNNEQFF.